A single T cell receptor beta chain is shown here with its context. No antigen is known for it. This specimen comes from a study of T cell responses to AZD1222 COVID-19 vaccine. Study outcomes and limitations: Scientists sampled the repertoires only once the peak T cell response had passed. Reports say nearly half of spike-specific TCRs go after unmutated variant regions.

Germline CDR1 and CDR2: SGHRS and YFSETQ. Deletions cut 0 bases from V and 5 bases from J, with 11 bases between. This CDR3 spans 14 amino acids. Data came from immunoSEQ multiplex PCR; TCRdb stores just in-frame clones and leaves some out. Found here are about 160,000 clones, around 89% of them singletons; the top ten hold 4% to 5.5%. The TCR comes from an adult who received the AZD1222 COVID-19 vaccine. The rearrangement uses TRBV5-1 and TRBJ1-2; unclear D gene. The starting material was peripheral blood, obtained 28 days after the second AZD1222 dose. The CDR3 sequence: CASSLADSWYGYTF. CDR3 nucleotides: TGCGCCAGCAGCTTGGCGGACTCATGGTATGGCTACACCTTC.